What follows are 8 T cell receptor beta chains derived from one specimen sequenced in a study of identical twins. TCRdb processed the 5' RACE reads anew with MiXCR; each CDR3 protein has one entry. Counted here are 600,000 to 800,000 distinct CDR3 sequences, 21% occurring once; the ten biggest clones make up roughly 4.3%. Another study also made use of these data, one on T cells expressing NK-cell markers.

Sequenced input: PBMCs. These receptors originate from a woman between 18 and 30 years old in good health.

The chain combines TRBV3-1 with TRBJ2-3; perhaps TRBD2 as D (6 bases). Germline CDR1 reads LGHDT; CDR2 reads YNNKEL (reference sequence). This CDR3 is built from 16 residues. V was trimmed by 0 bases and J by 6 bases, leaving 16 bases between them. CDR3 DNA: TGTGCCAGCAGCCAAGAGGTCGGGAGCCCCGTGGATACGCAGTATTTT. Translated, it gives CASSQEVGSPVDTQYF.

The gene calls are TRBV7-9 and TRBJ2-7; 10 bases match TRBD2. This CDR3 has 15 amino acids. Germline CDR1 reads SEHNR; CDR2 reads FQNEAQ (reference sequence). The trim removed 4 bases at V and 2 bases at J, leaving 5 bases unmatched. CDR3 protein: CASSSGLARPYEQYF. CDR3 coding DNA: TGTGCCAGCAGCTCGGGACTAGCGAGACCCTACGAGCAGTACTTC.

This clonotype has only a few counts. V gene TRBV12-3 or TRBV12-4 combines with J gene TRBJ1-5; D remains ambiguous. V was shortened by 3 bases and J by 5 bases, with 8 bases between the two germline ends. The CDR3 loop spans 13 amino acids. This CDR3 is CASSFFSDQPQHF. The CDR3 coding sequence is TGTGCCAGCAGTTTCTTTTCTGATCAGCCCCAGCATTTT.

The V and J genes are TRBV27 and TRBJ2-7; 7 nucleotides match TRBD2. With V trimmed by 8 bases and J by 2 bases, 9 bases remained unmatched. Per germline, CDR1 MNHEY and CDR2 SMNVEV (reference sequence). The CDR3 is made up of 14 amino acids. The DNA of the CDR3 is TGTGCCAGCCACAAGCGGGGTTCTACCTACGAGCAGTACTTC. Translated, it gives CASHKRGSTYEQYF.

The chain couples TRBV5-1 to TRBJ1-1; D may be TRBD1 (6 bases). V was trimmed by 3 bases and J by 6 bases, leaving 18 bases between them. Germline CDR1 and CDR2: SGHRS and YFSETQ. This CDR3 has 15 amino acids. CDR3 nucleotides: TGCGCCAGCAGCTCCTTAGACCGAAGGGGGTCTGAAGCTTTCTTT. It is translated as CASSSLDRRGSEAFF.

This clonotype was counted many times. The rearrangement joins TRBV5-1 to TRBJ1-1, with D perhaps TRBD1 (5 bases). This CDR3 region has 14 residues. Per germline, CDR1 SGHRS and CDR2 YFSETQ. The germline V and J ends were trimmed by 6 bases and 7 bases, with 19 bases remaining between them. Written as DNA, the CDR3 is TGCGCCAGCACCCTACACGGGGCAACAGGTGAAGCTTTCTTT. It codes for CASTLHGATGEAFF.

CDR3 bases: TGTGCCAGCAGCGCGAGGGCGGGAGGTTCCACAGATACGCAGTATTTT. Translation gives CASSARAGGSTDTQYF. The rearrangement joins TRBV11-3 to TRBJ2-3; 8 bases are shared with TRBD2. This CDR3 has 16 amino acids. Germline lookup yields CDR1 SGHNT and CDR2 YENEEA. Germline trimming cut 5 bases from V and 2 bases from J; bases unmatched to any gene: 9.

The V gene is TRBV7-9, the J gene TRBJ2-3, with D possibly matching TRBD2 (6 bases). The CDR3 runs 16 residues. Between the trimmed V and J ends, which lost 1 base and 1 base, there was a span of 12 bases. The V gene's germline CDR1 is SEHNR and CDR2 FQNEAQ (reference sequence). The CDR3 sequence: CASSLGYSGGTDTQYF. DNA for the CDR3: TGTGCCAGCAGCTTAGGATATAGCGGTGGCACAGATACGCAGTATTTT.